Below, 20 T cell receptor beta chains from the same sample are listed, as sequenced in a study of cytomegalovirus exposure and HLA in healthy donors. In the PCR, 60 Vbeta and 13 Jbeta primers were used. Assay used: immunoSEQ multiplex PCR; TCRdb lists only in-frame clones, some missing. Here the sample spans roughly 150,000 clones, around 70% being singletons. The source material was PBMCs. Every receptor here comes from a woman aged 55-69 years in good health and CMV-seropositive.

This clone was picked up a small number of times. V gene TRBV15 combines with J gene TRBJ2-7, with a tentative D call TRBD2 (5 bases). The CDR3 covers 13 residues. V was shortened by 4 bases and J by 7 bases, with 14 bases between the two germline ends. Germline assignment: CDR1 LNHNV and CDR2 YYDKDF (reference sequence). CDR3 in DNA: TGTGCCACCAGCAATCTCAGATCGGGGGAGCAGTACTTC. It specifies CATSNLRSGEQYF.

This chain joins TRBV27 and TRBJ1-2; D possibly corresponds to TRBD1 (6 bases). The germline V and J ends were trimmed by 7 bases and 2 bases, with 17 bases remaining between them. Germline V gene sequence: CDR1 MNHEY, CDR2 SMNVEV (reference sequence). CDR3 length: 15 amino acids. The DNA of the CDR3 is TGTGCCAGCACCCCCCACAGGGTGGGCAACTATGGCTACACCTTC. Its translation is CASTPHRVGNYGYTF.

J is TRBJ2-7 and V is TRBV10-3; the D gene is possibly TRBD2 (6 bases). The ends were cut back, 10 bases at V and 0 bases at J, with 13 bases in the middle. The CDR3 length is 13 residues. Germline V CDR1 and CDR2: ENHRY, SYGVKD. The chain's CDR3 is CATGDPNSYEQYF. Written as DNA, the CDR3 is TGTGCCACGGGGGACCCCAACTCCTACGAGCAGTACTTC.

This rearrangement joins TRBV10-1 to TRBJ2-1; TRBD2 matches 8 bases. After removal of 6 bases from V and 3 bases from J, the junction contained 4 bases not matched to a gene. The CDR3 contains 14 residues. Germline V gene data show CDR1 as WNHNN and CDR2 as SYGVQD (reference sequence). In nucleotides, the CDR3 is TGCGCCAGCAGCGAGGCGGGAGGCTACAATGAGCAGTTCTTC. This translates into CASSEAGGYNEQFF.

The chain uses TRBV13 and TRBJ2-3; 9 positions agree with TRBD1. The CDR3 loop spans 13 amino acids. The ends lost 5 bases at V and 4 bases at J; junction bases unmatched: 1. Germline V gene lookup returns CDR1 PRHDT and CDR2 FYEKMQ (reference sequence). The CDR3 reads CASSRTGADTQYF. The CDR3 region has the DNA TGTGCCAGCAGCCGGACAGGGGCAGATACGCAGTATTTT.

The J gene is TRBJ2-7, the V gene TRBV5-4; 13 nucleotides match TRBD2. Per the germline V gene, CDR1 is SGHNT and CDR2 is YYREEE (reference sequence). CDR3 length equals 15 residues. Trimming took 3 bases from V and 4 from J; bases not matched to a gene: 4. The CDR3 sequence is CASSSMTSGRYEQYF. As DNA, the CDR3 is TGTGCCAGCAGCTCAATGACTAGCGGGAGGTACGAGCAGTACTTC. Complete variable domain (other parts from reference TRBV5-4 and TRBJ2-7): ETGVTQSPTHLIKTRGQQVTLRCSSQSGHNTVSWYQQALGQGPQFIFQYYREEENGRGNFPPRFSGLQFPNYSSELNVNALELDDSALYLCASSSMTSGRYEQYFGPGTRLTVT.

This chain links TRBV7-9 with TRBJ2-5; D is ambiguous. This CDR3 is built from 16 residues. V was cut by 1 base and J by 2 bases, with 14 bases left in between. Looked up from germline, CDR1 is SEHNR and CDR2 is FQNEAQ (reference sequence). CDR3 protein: CASSLEAPTLQETQYF. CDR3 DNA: TGTGCCAGCAGCTTAGAAGCGCCCACACTTCAAGAGACCCAGTACTTC.

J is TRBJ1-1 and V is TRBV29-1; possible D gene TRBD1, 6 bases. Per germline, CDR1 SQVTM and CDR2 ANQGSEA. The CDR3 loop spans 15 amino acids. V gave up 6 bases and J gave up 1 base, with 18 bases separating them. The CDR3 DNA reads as TGCAGCGTGACAGGTATAGGGGTCGGGAACACTGAAGCTTTCTTT. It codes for CSVTGIGVGNTEAFF.

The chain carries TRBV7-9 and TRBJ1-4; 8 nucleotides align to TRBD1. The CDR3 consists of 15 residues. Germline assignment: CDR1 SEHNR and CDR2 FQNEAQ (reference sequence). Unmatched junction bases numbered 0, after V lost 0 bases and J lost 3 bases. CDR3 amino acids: CASSLAGQANEKLFF. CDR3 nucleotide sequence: TGTGCCAGCAGCTTAGCGGGACAGGCTAATGAAAAACTGTTTTTT. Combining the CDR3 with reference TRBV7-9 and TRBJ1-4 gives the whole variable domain DTGVSQNPRHKITKRGQNVTFRCDPISEHNRLYWYRQTLGQGPEFLTYFQNEAQLEKSRLLSDRFSAERPKGSFSTLEIQRTEQGDSAMYLCASSLAGQANEKLFFGSGTQLSVL.

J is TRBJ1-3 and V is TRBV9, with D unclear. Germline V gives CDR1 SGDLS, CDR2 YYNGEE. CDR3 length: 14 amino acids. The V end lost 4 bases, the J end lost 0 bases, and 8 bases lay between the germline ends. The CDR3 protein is CASSPPVSGNTIYF. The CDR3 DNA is TGTGCCAGCAGCCCTCCGGTCTCTGGAAACACCATATATTTT. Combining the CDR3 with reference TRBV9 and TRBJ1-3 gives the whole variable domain DSGVTQTPKHLITATGQRVTLRCSPRSGDLSVYWYQQSLDQGLQFLIQYYNGEERAKGNILERFSAQQFPDLHSELNLSSLELGDSALYFCASSPPVSGNTIYFGEGSWLTVV.

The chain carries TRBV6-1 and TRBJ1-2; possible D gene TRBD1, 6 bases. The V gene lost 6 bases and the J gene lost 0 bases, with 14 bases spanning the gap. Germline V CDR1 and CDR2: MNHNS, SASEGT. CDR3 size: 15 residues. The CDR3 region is CASRPGQLSNYGYTF. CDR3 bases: TGTGCCAGCAGGCCCGGACAGCTTTCTAACTATGGCTACACCTTC.

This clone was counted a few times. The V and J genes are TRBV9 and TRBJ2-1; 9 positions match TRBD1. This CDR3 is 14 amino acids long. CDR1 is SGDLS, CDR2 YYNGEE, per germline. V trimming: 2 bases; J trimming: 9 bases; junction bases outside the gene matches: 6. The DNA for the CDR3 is TGTGCCAGCAGCGTTTGGACAGGGGAGGGTGAGCAGTTCTTC. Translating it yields CASSVWTGEGEQFF.

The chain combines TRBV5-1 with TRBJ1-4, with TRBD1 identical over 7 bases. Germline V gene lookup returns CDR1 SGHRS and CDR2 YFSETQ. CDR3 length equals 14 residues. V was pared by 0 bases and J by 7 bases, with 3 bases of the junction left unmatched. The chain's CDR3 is CASSLGGTVEKLFF. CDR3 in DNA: TGCGCCAGCAGCTTGGGGGGGACAGTTGAAAAACTGTTTTTT.

The CDR3 region is CASRTGSGANVLTF. DNA of the CDR3: TGTGCCAGCAGGACAGGCTCTGGGGCCAACGTCCTGACTTTC. The chain employs TRBV28 and TRBJ2-6; TRBD1 is a possible D gene (6 bases). V was clipped by 6 bases and J by 0 bases, with 6 bases between them. CDR3 size: 14 residues. In germline, CDR1 is MDHEN, CDR2 SYDVKM.

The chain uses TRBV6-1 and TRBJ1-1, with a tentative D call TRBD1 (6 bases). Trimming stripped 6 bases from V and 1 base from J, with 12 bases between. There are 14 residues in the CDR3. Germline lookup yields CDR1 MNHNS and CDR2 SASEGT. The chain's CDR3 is CASSPWGQNTEAFF. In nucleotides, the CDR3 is TGTGCCAGCAGCCCTTGGGGACAGAACACTGAAGCTTTCTTT.

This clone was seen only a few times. The CDR3 is CASSEYRAGRWGVNEQFF. The CDR3 region has the DNA TGCGCCAGCAGTGAGTATAGGGCAGGAAGATGGGGGGTAAATGAGCAGTTCTTC. The J gene is TRBJ2-1, the V gene TRBV10-1, with a weak D call TRBD2 (6 bases). CDR1 is WNHNN and CDR2 is SYGVQD in the germline V gene (reference sequence). The CDR3 extends over 18 amino acids. V lost 1 base and J lost 7, with 23 bases in between.

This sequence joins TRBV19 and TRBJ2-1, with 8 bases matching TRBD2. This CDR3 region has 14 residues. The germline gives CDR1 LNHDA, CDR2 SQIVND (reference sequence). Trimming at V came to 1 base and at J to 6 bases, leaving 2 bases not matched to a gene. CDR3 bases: TGTGCCAGTAGTATAGGCGGGGGGCTCAATGAGCAGTTCTTC. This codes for CASSIGGGLNEQFF.

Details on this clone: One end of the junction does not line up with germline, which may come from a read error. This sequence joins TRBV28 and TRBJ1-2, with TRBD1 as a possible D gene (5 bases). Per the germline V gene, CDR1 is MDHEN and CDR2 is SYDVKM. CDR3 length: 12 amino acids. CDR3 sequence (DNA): TGTGCCAGCAGTTCAAGACGGACACTGCCTGCCTTC. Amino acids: CASSSRRTLPAF.

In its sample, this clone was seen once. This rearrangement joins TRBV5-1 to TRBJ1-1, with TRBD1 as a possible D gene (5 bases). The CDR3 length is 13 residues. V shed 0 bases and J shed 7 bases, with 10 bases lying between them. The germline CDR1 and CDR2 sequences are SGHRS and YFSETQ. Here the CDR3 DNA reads TGCGCCAGCAGCTTGGCGGGGGACGGTGAAGCTTTCTTT. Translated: CASSLAGDGEAFF. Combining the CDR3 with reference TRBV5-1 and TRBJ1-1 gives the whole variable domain KAGVTQTPRYLIKTRGQQVTLSCSPISGHRSVSWYQQTPGQGLQFLFEYFSETQRNKGNFPGRFSGRQFSNSRSEMNVSTLELGDSALYLCASSLAGDGEAFFGQGTRLTVV.

The CDR3 here is CASSQDILADNEQFF. In nucleotides, the CDR3 is TGTGCCAGCAGCCAAGATATCCTAGCGGACAATGAGCAGTTCTTC. The gene calls are TRBV4-2 and TRBJ2-1; TRBD2 agrees at 7 bases. Germline lookup yields CDR1 LGHNA and CDR2 YNFKEQ. The CDR3 has 15 residues. V lost 0 bases, J lost 5 bases, and 4 bases stayed unmatched.